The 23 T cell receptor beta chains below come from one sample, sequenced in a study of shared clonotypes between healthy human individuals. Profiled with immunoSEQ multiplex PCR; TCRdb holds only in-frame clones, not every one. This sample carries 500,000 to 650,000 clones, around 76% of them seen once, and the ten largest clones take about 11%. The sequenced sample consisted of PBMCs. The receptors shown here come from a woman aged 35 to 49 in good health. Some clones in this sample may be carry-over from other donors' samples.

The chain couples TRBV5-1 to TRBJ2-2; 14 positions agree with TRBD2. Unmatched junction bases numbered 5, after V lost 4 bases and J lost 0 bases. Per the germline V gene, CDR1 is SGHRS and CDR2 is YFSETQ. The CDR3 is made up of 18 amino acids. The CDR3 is CASSRGLAGVTNTGELFF. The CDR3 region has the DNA TGCGCCAGCAGCCGGGGACTAGCGGGAGTCACGAACACCGGGGAGCTGTTTTTT.

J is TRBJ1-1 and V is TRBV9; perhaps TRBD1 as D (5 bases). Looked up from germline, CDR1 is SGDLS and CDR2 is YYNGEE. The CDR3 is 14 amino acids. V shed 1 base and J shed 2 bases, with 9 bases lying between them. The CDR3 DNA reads TGTGCCAGCAGCGTAAGTCAGGGTAACACTGAAGCTTTCTTT. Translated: CASSVSQGNTEAFF.

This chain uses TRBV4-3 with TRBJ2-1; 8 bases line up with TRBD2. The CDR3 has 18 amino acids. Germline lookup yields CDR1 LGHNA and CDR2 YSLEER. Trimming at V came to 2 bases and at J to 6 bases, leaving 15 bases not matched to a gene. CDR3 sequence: CASSQTGHPAGGSNEQFF. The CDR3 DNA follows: TGCGCCAGCAGCCAAACGGGCCATCCCGCGGGAGGATCCAATGAGCAGTTCTTC.

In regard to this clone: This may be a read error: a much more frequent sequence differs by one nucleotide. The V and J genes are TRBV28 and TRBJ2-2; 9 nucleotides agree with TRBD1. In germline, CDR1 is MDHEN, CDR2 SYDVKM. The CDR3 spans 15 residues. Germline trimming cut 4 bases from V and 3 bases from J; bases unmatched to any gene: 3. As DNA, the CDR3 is TGTGCCAGCAGTTCCGGGACAGGGCACACCGGGGAGCTGTTTTTT. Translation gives CASSSGTGHTGELFF.

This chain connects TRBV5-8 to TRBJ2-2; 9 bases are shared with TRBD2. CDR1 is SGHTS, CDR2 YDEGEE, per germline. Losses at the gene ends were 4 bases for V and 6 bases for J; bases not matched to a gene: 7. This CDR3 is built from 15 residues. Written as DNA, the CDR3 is TGTGCCAGCAGCCGGGCACTAGCGGGTGCCGGGGAGCTGTTTTTT. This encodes CASSRALAGAGELFF.

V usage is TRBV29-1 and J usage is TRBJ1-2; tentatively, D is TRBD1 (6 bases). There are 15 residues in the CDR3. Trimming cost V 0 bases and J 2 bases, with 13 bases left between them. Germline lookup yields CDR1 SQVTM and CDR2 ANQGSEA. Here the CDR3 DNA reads TGCAGCGTTGAAGAAGGGGGGATGGCGAACTATGGCTACACCTTC. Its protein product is CSVEEGGMANYGYTF.

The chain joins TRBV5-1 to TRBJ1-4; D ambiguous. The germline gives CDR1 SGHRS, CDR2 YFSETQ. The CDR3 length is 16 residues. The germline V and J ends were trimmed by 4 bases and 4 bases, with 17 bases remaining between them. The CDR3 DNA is TGCGCCAGCAGCCTGGGAGGCGGTTTCTTTAATGAAAAACTGTTTTTT. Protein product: CASSLGGGFFNEKLFF.

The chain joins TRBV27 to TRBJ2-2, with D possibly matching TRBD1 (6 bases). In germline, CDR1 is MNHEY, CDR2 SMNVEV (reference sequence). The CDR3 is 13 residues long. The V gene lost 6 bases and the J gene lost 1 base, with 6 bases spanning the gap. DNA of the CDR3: TGTGCCAGCAGCAGGGGGAACACCGGGGAGCTGTTTTTT. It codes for CASSRGNTGELFF.

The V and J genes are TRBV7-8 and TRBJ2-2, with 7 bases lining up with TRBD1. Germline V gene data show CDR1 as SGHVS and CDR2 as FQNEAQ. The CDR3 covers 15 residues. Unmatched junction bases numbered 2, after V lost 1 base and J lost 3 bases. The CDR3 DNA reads TGTGCCAGCAGCTTAGAGGGGGCGCACACCGGGGAGCTGTTTTTT. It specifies CASSLEGAHTGELFF.

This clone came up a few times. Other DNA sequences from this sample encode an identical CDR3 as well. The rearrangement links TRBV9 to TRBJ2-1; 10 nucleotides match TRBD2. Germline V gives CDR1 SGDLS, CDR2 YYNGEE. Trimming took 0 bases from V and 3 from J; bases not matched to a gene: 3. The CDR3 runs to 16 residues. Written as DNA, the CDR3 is TGTGCCAGCAGCGTAGCTAGCGGGAGTGTCTACAATGAGCAGTTCTTC. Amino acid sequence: CASSVASGSVYNEQFF.

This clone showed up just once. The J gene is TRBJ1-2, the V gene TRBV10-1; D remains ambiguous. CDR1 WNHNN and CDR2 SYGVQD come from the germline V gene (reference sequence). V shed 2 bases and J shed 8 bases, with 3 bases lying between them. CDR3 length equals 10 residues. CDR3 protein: CASSEKGYTF. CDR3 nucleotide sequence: TGCGCCAGCAGTGAGAAGGGCTACACCTTC.

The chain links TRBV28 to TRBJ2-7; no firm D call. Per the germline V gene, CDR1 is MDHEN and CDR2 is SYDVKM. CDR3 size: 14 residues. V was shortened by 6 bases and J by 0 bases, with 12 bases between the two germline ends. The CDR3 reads CASRGIASSYEQYF. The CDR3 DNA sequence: TGTGCCAGCAGGGGAATCGCTAGCTCCTACGAGCAGTACTTC.

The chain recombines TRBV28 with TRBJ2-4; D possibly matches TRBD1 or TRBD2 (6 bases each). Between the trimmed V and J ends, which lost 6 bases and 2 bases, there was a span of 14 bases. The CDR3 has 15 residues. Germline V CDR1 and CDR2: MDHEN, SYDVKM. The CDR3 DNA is TGTGCCAGCAGCCCTCCGGGGGCGTCCAAAAACATTCAGTACTTC. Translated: CASSPPGASKNIQYF.

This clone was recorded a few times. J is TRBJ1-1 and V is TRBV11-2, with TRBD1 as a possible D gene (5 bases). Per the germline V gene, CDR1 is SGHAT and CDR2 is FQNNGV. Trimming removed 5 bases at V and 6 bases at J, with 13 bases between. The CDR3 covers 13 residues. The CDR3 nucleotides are TGTGCCAGCAGCAGAGGGACGGCAGCTGAAGCTTTCTTT. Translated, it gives CASSRGTAAEAFF.

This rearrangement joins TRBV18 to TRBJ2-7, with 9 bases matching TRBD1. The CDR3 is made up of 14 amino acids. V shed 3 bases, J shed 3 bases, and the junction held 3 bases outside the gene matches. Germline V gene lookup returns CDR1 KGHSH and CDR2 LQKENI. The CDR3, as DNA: TGTGCCAGCTCACCCGGGACAGGGAACTACGAGCAGTACTTC. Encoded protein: CASSPGTGNYEQYF.

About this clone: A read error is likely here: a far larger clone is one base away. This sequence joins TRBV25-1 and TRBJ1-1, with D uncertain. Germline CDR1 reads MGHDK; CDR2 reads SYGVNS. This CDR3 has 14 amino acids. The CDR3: CASSDRSLNTEASF. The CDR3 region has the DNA TGTGCCAGCAGTGACCGCAGCCTGAACACTGAAGCTTCCTTT.

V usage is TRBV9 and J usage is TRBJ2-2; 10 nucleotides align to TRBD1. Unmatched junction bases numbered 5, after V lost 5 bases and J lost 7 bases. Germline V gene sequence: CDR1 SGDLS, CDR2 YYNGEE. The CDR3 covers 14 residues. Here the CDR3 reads CASSRQGAGGELFF. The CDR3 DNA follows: TGTGCCAGCAGTCGACAGGGGGCAGGCGGGGAGCTGTTTTTT.

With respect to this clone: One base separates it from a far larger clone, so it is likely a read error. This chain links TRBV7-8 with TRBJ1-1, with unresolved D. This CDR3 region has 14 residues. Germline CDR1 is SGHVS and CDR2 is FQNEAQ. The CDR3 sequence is CASSFGMLNTGAFF. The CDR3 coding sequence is TGTGCCAGCAGCTTCGGGATGTTGAACACTGGAGCTTTCTTT. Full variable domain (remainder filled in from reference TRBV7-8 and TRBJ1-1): GAGVSQSPRYKVAKRGQDVALRCDPISGHVSLFWYQQALGQGPEFLTYFQNEAQLDKSGLPSDRFFAERPEGSVSTLKIQRTQQEDSAVYLCASSFGMLNTGAFFGQGTRLTVV.

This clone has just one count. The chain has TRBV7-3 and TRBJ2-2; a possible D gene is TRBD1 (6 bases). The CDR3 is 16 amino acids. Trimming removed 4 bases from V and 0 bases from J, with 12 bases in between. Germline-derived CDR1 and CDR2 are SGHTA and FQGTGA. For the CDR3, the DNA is TGTGCCAGCAGCTCTTCTGGGGGCGCGAACACCGGGGAGCTGTTTTTT. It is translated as CASSSSGGANTGELFF.

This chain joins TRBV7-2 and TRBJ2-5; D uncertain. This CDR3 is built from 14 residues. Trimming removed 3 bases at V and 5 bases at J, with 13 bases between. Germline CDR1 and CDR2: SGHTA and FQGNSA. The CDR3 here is CASSLSEASETQYF. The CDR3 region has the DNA TGTGCCAGCAGCTTGTCAGAGGCGAGCGAGACCCAGTACTTC.

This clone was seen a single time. The CDR3 DNA follows: TGTGCCAGCTCACCATCTGGGGGGAGACGCGAGCAGTACTTC. This gives the protein CASSPSGGRREQYF. The V gene is TRBV18, the J gene TRBJ2-7; D may be TRBD2 (6 bases). The CDR3 covers 14 residues. Germline CDR1 and CDR2: KGHSH and LQKENI. V was shortened by 2 bases and J by 6 bases, with 14 bases between the two germline ends.

In DNA form, the CDR3 reads TGTGCCAGCAGCTCCACCTTAGCGGGAGGCTACGAGCAGTACTTC. This encodes CASSSTLAGGYEQYF. V gene TRBV11-2 combines with J gene TRBJ2-7; 10 nucleotides line up with TRBD2. Looked up from germline, CDR1 is SGHAT and CDR2 is FQNNGV. J lost 3 bases, V lost 4 bases, and 6 bases had no gene match. This CDR3 region has 15 residues.

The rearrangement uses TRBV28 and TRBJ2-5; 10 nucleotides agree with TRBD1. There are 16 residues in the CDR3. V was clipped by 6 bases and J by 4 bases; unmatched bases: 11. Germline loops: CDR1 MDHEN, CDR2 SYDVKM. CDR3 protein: CASSKPGTGEVETQYF. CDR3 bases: TGTGCCAGCAGCAAACCCGGGACAGGGGAGGTAGAGACCCAGTACTTC.